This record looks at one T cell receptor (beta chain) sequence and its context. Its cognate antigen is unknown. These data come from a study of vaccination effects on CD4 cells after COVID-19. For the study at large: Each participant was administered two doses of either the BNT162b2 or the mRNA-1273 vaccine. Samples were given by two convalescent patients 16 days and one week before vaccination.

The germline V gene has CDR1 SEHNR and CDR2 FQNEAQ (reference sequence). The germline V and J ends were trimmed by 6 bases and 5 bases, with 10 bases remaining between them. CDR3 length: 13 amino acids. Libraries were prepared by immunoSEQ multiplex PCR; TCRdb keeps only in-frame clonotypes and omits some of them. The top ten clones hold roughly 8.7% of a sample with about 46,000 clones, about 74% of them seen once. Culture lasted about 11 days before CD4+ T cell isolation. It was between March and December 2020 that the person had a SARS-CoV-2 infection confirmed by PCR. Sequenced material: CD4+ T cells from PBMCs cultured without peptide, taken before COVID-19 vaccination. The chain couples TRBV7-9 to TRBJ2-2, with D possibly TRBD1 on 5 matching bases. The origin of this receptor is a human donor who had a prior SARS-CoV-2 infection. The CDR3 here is CASSFGHTGELFF. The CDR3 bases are TGTGCCAGCAGTTTTGGACATACCGGGGAGCTGTTTTTT.